This T cell receptor beta chain was documented in a study of blood T cells in healthy people across ages (dated by TCRdb to the mid-2010s). Background on the whole study: In model experiments, template switching captured about one uniquely barcoded TCR beta cDNA molecule for every two T cells. To avoid experimental bias, donors of different ages were distributed randomly across sequencing lanes. To track age-related changes in TCR beta repertoire diversity, the study relied on deep sequencing normalized with unique cDNA molecular identifiers. Two additional independent replicas of 1 million unique cDNA reads from the same blood draw were analyzed for two donors (one aged 18 to 30 and one aged 80 or older). Four age groups were formed from the donors: young (average roughly 15 years), middle-aged (approximately 40), aged (62) and long-lived (more than 75). On the study overall, not on this receptor specifically: Donor CMV infection status was unknown, potentially confounding age-related changes in expanded clonotypes. Compared with the aged group, more naive CD4+ T cells, fewer expanded clones and increased TCR diversity were shown by the long-lived group, suggesting age selection. There was a strong correlation between observed TCR beta diversity and the percentage of naive T cells measured by flow cytometry. Total diversity estimates from one million sequenced T cells were considered lower bounds and underestimates. As age increased, observed TCR beta diversity per million T cells dropped in a roughly linear way, and a significant reduction was already evident by age around 41. Because profiling used bulk unsorted PBMCs, naive and antigen-experienced compartments could not be compared conclusively.

The length of the CDR3 is 17 amino acids, counting both ends. Only the CDR3 region is kept as DNA, spanning 51 bases read in frame from base 1. According to the germline V gene, CDR1 reads SQVTM and CDR2 reads ANQGSEA. Trimming takes 0 bases off V and 1 base off J; junction bases not matched to a gene: 11. The donors were under 40 Caucasian individuals from Russia, aged roughly 6 to 95 years, who were systemically healthy. Each donor gave around 9.9 milliliters of peripheral blood, collected into EDTA-treated Vacutainer tubes. PBMCs were isolated by Ficoll-Paque density-gradient centrifugation, with at least 7 million obtained per sample. Trizol reagent was used to extract total RNA from the PBMCs, yielding at least 5.5 micrograms per sample. For every donor, an aliquot of PBMCs went through flow cytometry to measure the percentages of naive CD45RAhigh/CD27high T cells. Library creation used 5' RACE. Sequencing took place on an Illumina HiSeq 2500. The second PCR ran for about 6 to 12 cycles and used a J-beta primer mix along with a sample-barcoded 5' primer. Each TCR beta cDNA molecule received a unique molecular identifier from a template-switch 5' adaptor carrying 12 random nucleotides. At least 3 million CDR3-containing paired-end reads were obtained from each sample. First-strand cDNA synthesis was performed from all RNA using the Mint cDNA synthesis kit, with priming by a TRBC-specific oligonucleotide. After uracil-DNA glycosylase treatment, a first 18-cycle PCR used universal primers M1SS and BC2_uni_R on all cDNA. Turning to the authors' computational methods: Normalization of each sample was performed by random selection of 1 million high-quality reads, each carrying a distinct molecular identifier. Instead of being binned into consensus sequences, reads that shared molecular identifiers were thrown out. MiTCR, run with a Q25 quality threshold and the strictest error-elimination algorithm, handled CDR3 identification, clonotype clustering and error correction. A nonparametric unseen species model using Euler transformation provided a lower-bound estimate of total TCR beta diversity. The raw public data were reprocessed by TCRdb itself: fastp quality trimming at Q25, MiXCR clonotype calling, in-frame beta chains only. CDR3 protein duplicates are merged, each entry listing the most common genes and DNA. V and J calls and clone size were set by TCRdb, not the authors. The sample has some 1.4 million distinct CDR3 sequences on record, 35% to 45% of them singletons. The ten largest clones add up to 7.9% of the sample.

In the case of this clonotype: The antigen it recognizes is unknown. Without the conserved terminal phenylalanine or tryptophan, this CDR3 likely stems from a read error.

The rearrangement joined TRBV29-1 to TRBJ2-5; TRBD1 agrees with 7 junctional bases. The TCR comes from a young woman in good health. The sequenced material came from blood. In nucleotide form, the sequence is TGCAGCGTTGAAGACCCTAGGGGGCTAACCCCCCAAGAGACCCAGTACTAC. It translates as CSVEDPRGLTPQETQYY.